The text below deals with one T cell receptor (beta chain). Its binding antigen is unknown. Per-nucleotide qualities are absent, and no much larger clonotype sits a single base away. The data belong to a study of TIL therapy for anti-PD-1-resistant metastatic lung cancer (dated by TCRdb to the early 2020s). Regarding the study in general: Tumors were harvested prior to any PD-1/PD-L1 blockade, after which nivolumab was administered to patients, and lymphodepletion, expanded TIL infusion and IL-2 were given to patients who progressed. The cohort was predominantly lung adenocarcinoma, with a handful of EGFR-mutant and two ALK-rearranged tumors, and half of patients were current or former smokers. A median age of around 54 years (range roughly 35-75) and a median tumor PD-L1 proportion score of 6% were recorded among enrolled patients. Across the cohort, whole-exome sequencing showed a median non-synonymous tumor mutation burden of roughly 1.5 mutations per megabase. Clonotypes were tracked across tumor, expanded TIL product and serial blood samples by T cell receptor beta sequencing of tumor and peripheral blood.

Using bias-controlled multiplex PCR with the immunoSEQ v3 hsTCRB kit, the TCR beta CDR3 regions were amplified from genomic DNA. TCR libraries were sequenced on an Illumina NextSeq 500 to 1.5 million to 2 million read pairs for survey level or roughly 4.5-6 million for deep level. As for the authors' bioinformatics: V, D and J genes were assigned, non-productive sequences were removed, and clonality was reported by immunoSEQ Analyzer software. To compare repertoires between infused TIL and blood, productive Simpson clonality was used along with the Morisita overlap index of productive TRB rearrangements. Absolute clonotype counts in blood were estimated as lymphocyte count times CD3+ fraction times the clone's productive frequency. The source is immuneACCESS, and TCRdb retained only in-frame sequences with V and J called. Part of the clones is not carried over; for the studies checked, unresolved V genes explain less than half of this, and the remainder is unexplained. V and J calls and clone size come straight from that table; D and trimming were deduced from the DNA. In all, the sample holds approximately 17,000 clones, and almost 80% of those were seen once. The top ten constitute 7% to 9% of the sample.

According to the study, the label for this sample's time point signals: pre-treatment sample, taken before nivolumab and TIL therapy. Between late 2017 and 2020, a dual-center phase I trial enrolled adults who had stage 4 NSCLC. The samples were obtained from a phase I trial that was single-arm and open-label and tested tumor-infiltrating lymphocyte therapy combined with nivolumab in advanced non-small cell lung cancer. Mononuclear cells from blood collected in EDTA tubes were isolated on a Ficoll gradient and snap-frozen as pellets, and DNA was then extracted using a Qiagen mini-prep kit. The study at large found these results: Generalizability was limited because the cohort was highly selected, with more treatment-naive, never-smoker and oncogene-addicted patients included than is typical. The study protocol defined all tumor marker inferences as exploratory. Clonotypes from the infused TIL partially replaced the baseline peripheral repertoire and then declined over months, and persistence showed no apparent association with response.

From a lookup of the germline V gene (reference sequence), CDR1 and CDR2 are LNHDA and SQIVND. Trimming leaves V shorter by 9 bases and J shorter by 6 bases, with the junction holding 10 bases beyond the gene matches. Including the terminal cysteine and phenylalanine, the CDR3 comprises 14 residues. Only the CDR3 DNA is retained, 42 bases long and in frame from the first base. The source of this sequence is a person between 30 and 80 years old with non-small cell lung cancer. The sample was blood, taken at baseline. The sequence joins TRBV19 to TRBJ2-3; the junction holds 9 bases that match TRBD2. The CDR3 protein sequence reads: CASWAGGPKDTQYF. The nucleotide sequence is TGTGCCAGCTGGGCGGGGGGGCCAAAGGATACGCAGTATTTT.